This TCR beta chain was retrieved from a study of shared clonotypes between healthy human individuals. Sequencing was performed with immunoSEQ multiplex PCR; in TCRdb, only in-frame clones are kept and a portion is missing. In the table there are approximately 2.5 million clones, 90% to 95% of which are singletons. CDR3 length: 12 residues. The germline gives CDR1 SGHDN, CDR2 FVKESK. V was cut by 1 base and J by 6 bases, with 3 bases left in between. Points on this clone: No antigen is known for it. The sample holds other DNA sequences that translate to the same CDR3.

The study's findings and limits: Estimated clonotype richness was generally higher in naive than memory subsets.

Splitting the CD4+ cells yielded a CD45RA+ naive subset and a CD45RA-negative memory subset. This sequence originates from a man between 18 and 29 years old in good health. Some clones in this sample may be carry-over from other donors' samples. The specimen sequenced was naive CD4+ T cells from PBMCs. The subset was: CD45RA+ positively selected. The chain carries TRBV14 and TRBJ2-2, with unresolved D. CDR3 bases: TGTGCCAGCAGCCAAGGACCCGGGGAGCTGTTTTTT. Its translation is CASSQGPGELFF.